This T cell receptor (beta chain) was retrieved from a study of PD-L1 blockade in urothelial cancer. The assay was immunoSEQ multiplex PCR, and TCRdb's table has in-frame clones only and misses some. The table lists 60,000 or so clones, about four fifths of them singletons. V lost 1 base to trimming and J lost 1 base, with 11 bases between them. CDR1 LNHDA and CDR2 SQIVND come from the germline V gene (reference sequence). This CDR3 has 16 residues. This clone has a handful of counts. This sequence joins TRBV19 and TRBJ2-1, with D perhaps matching TRBD2 (6 bases). The specimen comprised PBMCs, sampled around atezolizumab (anti-PD-L1) treatment. This TCR derives from a man in his sixties or seventies with urothelial cancer. CDR3 sequence reads: CASSIGYGRSYNEQFF. The CDR3 DNA is TGTGCCAGTAGTATAGGGTACGGGAGATCCTACAATGAGCAGTTCTTC.